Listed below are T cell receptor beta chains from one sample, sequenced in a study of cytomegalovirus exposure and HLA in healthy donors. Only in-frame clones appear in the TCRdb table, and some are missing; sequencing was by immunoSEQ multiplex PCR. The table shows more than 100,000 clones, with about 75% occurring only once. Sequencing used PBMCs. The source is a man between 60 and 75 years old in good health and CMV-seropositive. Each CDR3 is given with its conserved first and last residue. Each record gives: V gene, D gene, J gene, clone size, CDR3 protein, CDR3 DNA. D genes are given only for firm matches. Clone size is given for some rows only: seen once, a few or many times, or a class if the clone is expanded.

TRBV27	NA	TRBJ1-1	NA	CASSQGHREAFF	TGTGCCAGCAGTCAGGGACATCGTGAAGCTTTCTTT
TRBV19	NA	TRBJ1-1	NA	CASSIGGTGPAEAFF	TGTGCCAGTAGTATTGGGGGGACGGGGCCGGCTGAAGCTTTCTTT
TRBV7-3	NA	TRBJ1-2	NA	CASSPSDTRRYGYTF	TGTGCCAGCAGCCCCTCCGACACTAGGCGCTATGGCTACACCTTC
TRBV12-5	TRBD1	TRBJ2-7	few	CASGLVLGDRASYEQYF	TGTGCTAGTGGTTTGGTACTGGGAGACAGGGCCTCCTACGAGCAGTACTTC
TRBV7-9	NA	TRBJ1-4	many	CASSLSGFNEKLFF	TGTGCCAGCAGCTTATCGGGGTTTAATGAAAAACTGTTTTTT
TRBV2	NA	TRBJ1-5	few	CASRDSPNQPQHF	TGTGCCAGCAGGGACAGCCCGAATCAGCCCCAGCATTTT
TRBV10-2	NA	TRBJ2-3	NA	CASSESGASTDTQYF	TGCGCCAGCAGTGAGTCGGGGGCTAGCACAGATACGCAGTATTTT
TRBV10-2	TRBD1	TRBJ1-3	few	CASSHPGTGGNTIYF	TGCGCCAGCAGCCACCCCGGGACAGGTGGAAACACCATATATTTT
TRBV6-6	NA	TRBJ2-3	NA	CASKETSTDTQYF	TGTGCCAGCAAAGAGACTAGCACAGATACGCAGTATTTT
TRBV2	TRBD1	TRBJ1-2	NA	CASSIGQGMGGYTF	TGTGCCAGCAGTATCGGACAGGGAATGGGTGGCTACACCTTC
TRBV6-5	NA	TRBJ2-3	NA	CASSVGSPTDTQYF	TGTGCCAGCAGTGTCGGGTCTCCCACAGATACGCAGTATTTT
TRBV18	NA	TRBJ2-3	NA	CASSWATGTDTQYF	TGTGCCAGCTCATGGGCCACGGGAACAGATACGCAGTATTTT
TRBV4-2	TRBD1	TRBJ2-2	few	CASSRDRGRDGELFF	TGTGCCAGCAGCCGGGACAGGGGGCGCGACGGGGAGCTGTTTTTT
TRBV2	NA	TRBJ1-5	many	CASIRDSNQPQHF	TGTGCCAGCATCCGGGACTCGAATCAGCCCCAGCATTTT
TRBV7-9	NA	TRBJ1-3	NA	CASSYDSLSGNTIYF	TGTGCCAGCAGCTATGACAGCCTCTCTGGAAACACCATATATTTT
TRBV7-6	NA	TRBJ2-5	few	CASSHGGGVGTQYF	TGTGCCAGCAGCCACGGCGGCGGGGTAGGGACCCAGTACTTC
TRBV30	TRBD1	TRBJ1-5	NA	CAWSEGQGPSLPQHF	TGTGCCTGGAGTGAAGGACAGGGGCCTAGCCTGCCCCAGCATTTT
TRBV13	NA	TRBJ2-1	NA	CASSSRSLSSYNEQFF	TGTGCCAGCAGCTCCCGATCCTTGAGCTCCTACAATGAGCAGTTCTTC
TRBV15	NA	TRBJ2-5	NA	CATSRDIGIEETQYF	TGTGCCACCAGCAGAGATATCGGTATCGAGGAGACCCAGTACTTC
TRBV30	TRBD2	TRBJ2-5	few	CAWSVGLAVETQYF	TGTGCCTGGAGTGTGGGACTAGCTGTGGAGACCCAGTACTTC
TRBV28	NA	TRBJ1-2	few	CASIARPGLGGYTF	TGTGCCAGCATCGCCCGGCCAGGGCTCGGTGGCTACACCTTC
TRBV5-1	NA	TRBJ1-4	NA	CASSLRQGSTNEKLFF	TGCGCCAGCAGCTTGAGGCAGGGCTCGACTAATGAAAAACTGTTTTTT
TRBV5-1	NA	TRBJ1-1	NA	CASSLSTRGSGTEAFF	TGCGCCAGCAGCTTGTCCACAAGGGGAAGTGGCACTGAAGCTTTCTTT
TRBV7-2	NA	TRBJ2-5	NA	CASSLVGAGETQYF	TGTGCCAGCAGCTTAGTAGGGGCGGGGGAGACCCAGTACTTC
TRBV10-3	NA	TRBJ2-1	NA	CAIKMGGAGNEQFF	TGTGCCATCAAAATGGGGGGGGCCGGCAATGAGCAGTTCTTC
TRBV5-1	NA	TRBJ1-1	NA	CASSPSLKNTEAFF	TGCGCCAGCAGCCCTAGCCTAAAGAACACTGAAGCTTTCTTT
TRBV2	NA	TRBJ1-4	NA	CASSYSGPGVVF	TGTGCCAGCAGTTACTCGGGACCGGGGGTTGTTTTT
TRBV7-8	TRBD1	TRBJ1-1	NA	CASWPDRGRWNTEAFF	TGTGCCAGCTGGCCGGACAGGGGGCGTTGGAACACTGAAGCTTTCTTT
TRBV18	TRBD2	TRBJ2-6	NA	CASSPPGLAVNSGANVLTF	TGTGCCAGCTCACCCCCCGGGCTAGCGGTAAACTCTGGGGCCAACGTCCTGACTTTC
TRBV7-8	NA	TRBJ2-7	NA	CASSREPYEQYF	TGTGCCAGCAGTCGCGAGCCCTACGAGCAGTACTTC
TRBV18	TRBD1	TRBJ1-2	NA	CASSPLGGQQGVSGYTF	TGTGCCAGCTCACCGTTAGGGGGCCAACAGGGCGTAAGCGGCTACACCTTC
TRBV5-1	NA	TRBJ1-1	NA	CASSGNSGSGTEAFF	TGCGCCAGCAGCGGAAACAGTGGCAGCGGTACTGAAGCTTTCTTT
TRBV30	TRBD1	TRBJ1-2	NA	CAWTRRDRVNYGYTF	TGTGCCTGGACGCGCCGGGACAGGGTAAACTATGGCTACACCTTC
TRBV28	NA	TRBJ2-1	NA	CASSSSPDRNNEQFF	TGTGCCAGCAGTTCCTCCCCAGACAGAAACAATGAGCAGTTCTTC
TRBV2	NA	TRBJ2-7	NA	CASSWGENYEQYF	TGTGCCAGCAGTTGGGGGGAGAACTACGAGCAGTACTTC
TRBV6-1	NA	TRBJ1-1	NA	CASPVNTEAFF	TGTGCCAGCCCGGTGAACACTGAAGCTTTCTTT
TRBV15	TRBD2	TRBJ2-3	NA	CATSRAASGTTDTQYF	TGTGCCACCAGCAGAGCCGCTAGCGGCACCACAGATACGCAGTATTTT
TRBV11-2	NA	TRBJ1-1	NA	CASRTGPRAEAFF	TGTGCCAGCAGGACAGGCCCTAGGGCTGAAGCTTTCTTT
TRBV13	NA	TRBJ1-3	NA	CASSQGLGNTIYF	TGTGCCAGCAGTCAGGGGTTGGGAAACACCATATATTTT
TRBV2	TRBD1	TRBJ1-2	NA	CASTPQEGAQGYTF	TGTGCCAGCACGCCTCAGGAGGGGGCCCAAGGCTACACCTTC
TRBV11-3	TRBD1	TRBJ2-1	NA	CASSPGQGTYNEQFF	TGTGCCAGCAGCCCGGGACAGGGGACCTACAATGAGCAGTTCTTC
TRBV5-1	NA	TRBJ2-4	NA	CASSARSGGKNIQYF	TGCGCCAGCAGCGCCCGATCCGGAGGGAAAAACATTCAGTACTTC
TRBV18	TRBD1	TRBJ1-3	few	CASSPPSGTGGNTIYF	TGTGCCAGCTCACCACCCTCCGGGACAGGGGGAAACACCATATATTTT
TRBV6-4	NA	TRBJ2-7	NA	CASSDSDTTYEQYF	TGTGCCAGCAGTGACTCGGACACCACCTACGAGCAGTACTTC
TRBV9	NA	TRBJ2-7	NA	CASSVRETGYEQYF	TGTGCCAGCAGCGTGAGGGAAACGGGATACGAGCAGTACTTC
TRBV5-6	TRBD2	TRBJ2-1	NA	CASTFPGLAGVGDEQFF	TGTGCCAGCACCTTCCCGGGACTAGCGGGAGTAGGGGATGAGCAGTTCTTC